This TCR beta chain was sequenced during a study of T cell clonotyping in hematopoietic cell transplantation. For the study at large: Recipient samples before transplant were obtained post-cytoreduction.

This sample's time point: recipient sample about 28 days before transplant, after cytoreduction. As concerns this clone: Its matching antigen is unknown.

V gave up 5 bases and J gave up 1 base; unmatched junction bases: 4. The CDR3 is made up of 14 amino acids. Germline values: CDR1 SGHTA, CDR2 FQGNSA. The study, taken as a whole, reports: After transplant, recipient diversity fell while pathologically expanded clonotypes grew through day 180. Broader posttransplant TCR repertoire diversity was predicted by graft donor and pretransplant recipient Inverse Simpson Index values. Without cell sorting, CD4 versus CD8 contributions remain unresolved.

Libraries were prepared by immunoSEQ multiplex PCR; TCRdb keeps only in-frame clonotypes and omits some of them. This sample yields around 37,000 clones, of which less than 85% are seen a single time; approximately 3% belongs to the top ten. The chain is built from TRBV7-2 and TRBJ2-5; 7 bases are shared with TRBD1. The origin of this receptor is a man aged 60 to 75 with acute myeloid leukemia. Some clones in this sample may be carry-over from other donors' samples. This sample comprised peripheral blood mononuclear cells, obtained before stem cell transplant. The CDR3 DNA reads as TGTGCCAGCAGCGTGGGGACAGTCCAAGAGACCCAGTACTTC. It specifies CASSVGTVQETQYF. Full variable domain (rest looked up from reference TRBV7-2 and TRBJ2-5): GAGVSQSPSNKVTEKGKDVELRCDPISGHTALYWYRQSLGQGLEFLIYFQGNSAPDKSGLPSDRFSAERTGGSVSTLTIQRTQQEDSAVYLCASSVGTVQETQYFGPGTRLLVL.